Listed below are T cell receptor beta chains from one sample, sequenced in a study of blood T cell repertoires in COVID-19. Clones were read by immunoSEQ multiplex PCR, and TCRdb kept only the in-frame ones, dropping some. This table holds 200,000 or so clones, roughly 80% found once. Specimen: PBMCs or T cells enriched from blood (not recorded which). These receptors were obtained from a woman aged 50 to 60 who had been exposed to COVID-19. CDR3s include the opening cysteine and the closing phenylalanine or tryptophan. Fields, in order: V gene, clone size, D gene, J gene, CDR3 length, CDR3 protein, CDR3 DNA. A D gene is named only where the DNA matches it firmly. The size entry is marked missing in some rows and otherwise reads once, few, many or a size class.

v_call: TRBV19
clone_size: -
d_call: -
j_call: TRBJ1-3
cdr3_length: 12
cdr3_aa: CASGSQENTIYF
cdr3_nt: TGTGCCAGTGGGTCTCAGGAAAACACCATATATTTT

v_call: TRBV5-1
clone_size: -
d_call: -
j_call: TRBJ1-1
cdr3_length: 13
cdr3_aa: CASSRREGTEAFF
cdr3_nt: TGCGCCAGCAGCCGCAGGGAGGGTACTGAAGCTTTCTTT

v_call: TRBV29-1
clone_size: -
d_call: -
j_call: TRBJ2-5
cdr3_length: 12
cdr3_aa: CSANTGTKTQYF
cdr3_nt: TGCAGCGCTAACACCGGGACAAAGACCCAGTACTTC

v_call: TRBV6-5
clone_size: -
d_call: -
j_call: TRBJ1-1
cdr3_length: 15
cdr3_aa: CASSSIRDTNTEAFF
cdr3_nt: TGTGCCAGCAGTTCCATCCGGGACACTAACACTGAAGCTTTCTTT

v_call: TRBV7-8
clone_size: -
d_call: TRBD2
j_call: TRBJ2-7
cdr3_length: 16
cdr3_aa: CASSLGTSGGSGEQYF
cdr3_nt: TGTGCCAGCAGCTTAGGGACTAGCGGGGGGTCGGGCGAGCAGTACTTC

v_call: TRBV27
clone_size: -
d_call: TRBD1
j_call: TRBJ1-3
cdr3_length: 20
cdr3_aa: CASRGGRGQGKVNSGNTIYF
cdr3_nt: TGTGCCAGCAGGGGGGGTCGAGGACAGGGAAAGGTAAACTCTGGAAACACCATATATTTT

v_call: TRBV27
clone_size: -
d_call: -
j_call: TRBJ1-5
cdr3_length: 13
cdr3_aa: CASSLATNQPQHF
cdr3_nt: TGTGCCAGCAGTTTGGCAACCAATCAGCCCCAGCATTTT

v_call: TRBV11-3
clone_size: -
d_call: -
j_call: TRBJ1-3
cdr3_length: 13
cdr3_aa: CASSLRPGNTIYF
cdr3_nt: TGTGCCAGCAGCTTACGTCCTGGAAACACCATATATTTT

v_call: TRBV3-1/TRBV3-2
clone_size: -
d_call: -
j_call: TRBJ1-6
cdr3_length: 16
cdr3_aa: CASSHPRGNYNSPLHF
cdr3_nt: TGTGCCAGCAGCCACCCGCGGGGGAATTATAATTCACCCCTCCACTTT

v_call: TRBV6-5
clone_size: -
d_call: -
j_call: TRBJ2-5
cdr3_length: 14
cdr3_aa: CASSPTPPRETQYF
cdr3_nt: TGTGCCAGCAGCCCGACACCTCCGAGAGAGACCCAGTACTTC

v_call: TRBV7-8
clone_size: few
d_call: -
j_call: TRBJ1-2
cdr3_length: 14
cdr3_aa: CASSLSGEDYGYTF
cdr3_nt: TGTGCCAGCAGCTTATCGGGGGAGGACTATGGCTACACCTTC

v_call: TRBV18
clone_size: few
d_call: TRBD1
j_call: TRBJ1-5
cdr3_length: 15
cdr3_aa: CASSPTDRVVGPQHF
cdr3_nt: TGTGCCAGCTCACCAACTGACAGGGTGGTAGGACCCCAGCATTTT

v_call: TRBV30
clone_size: -
d_call: -
j_call: TRBJ1-6
cdr3_length: 16
cdr3_aa: CAWSRRQSSYNSPLHF
cdr3_nt: TGTGCCTGGAGTAGACGACAGAGCTCCTATAATTCACCCCTCCACTTT

v_call: TRBV19
clone_size: -
d_call: -
j_call: TRBJ1-2
cdr3_length: 17
cdr3_aa: CASSMTGGRRLNYGYTF
cdr3_nt: TGTGCCAGTAGTATGACAGGCGGCAGGCGTCTTAACTATGGCTACACCTTC

v_call: TRBV6-6
clone_size: -
d_call: -
j_call: TRBJ2-7
cdr3_length: 14
cdr3_aa: CASSYSRGYNEQYF
cdr3_nt: TGTGCCAGCAGTTACTCGCGGGGCTACAACGAGCAGTACTTC

v_call: TRBV19
clone_size: -
d_call: -
j_call: TRBJ1-2
cdr3_length: 13
cdr3_aa: CASSAQGQYGYTF
cdr3_nt: TGTGCCAGTAGTGCTCAGGGTCAGTATGGCTACACCTTC

v_call: TRBV3-1/TRBV3-2
clone_size: -
d_call: -
j_call: TRBJ1-1
cdr3_length: 15
cdr3_aa: CASSQDQNMNTEAFF
cdr3_nt: TGTGCCAGCAGCCAAGACCAGAACATGAACACTGAAGCTTTCTTT

v_call: TRBV10-3
clone_size: -
d_call: TRBD1
j_call: TRBJ1-1
cdr3_length: 12
cdr3_aa: CATTGAKTEAFF
cdr3_nt: TGTGCCACCACAGGGGCAAAGACTGAAGCTTTCTTT

v_call: TRBV2
clone_size: -
d_call: -
j_call: TRBJ1-1
cdr3_length: 14
cdr3_aa: CASRGPRDSSEAFF
cdr3_nt: TGTGCCAGCAGAGGCCCCCGGGACTCGTCCGAAGCTTTCTTT

v_call: TRBV5-5
clone_size: -
d_call: -
j_call: TRBJ2-7
cdr3_length: 14
cdr3_aa: CASSLVAASYEQYF
cdr3_nt: TGTGCCAGCAGCTTGGTAGCGGCGTCCTACGAGCAGTACTTC

v_call: TRBV13
clone_size: -
d_call: TRBD1
j_call: TRBJ2-7
cdr3_length: 15
cdr3_aa: CASSYRTGFIDEQYF
cdr3_nt: TGTGCCAGCAGCTATAGGACAGGTTTTATTGACGAGCAGTACTTC

v_call: TRBV7-2
clone_size: -
d_call: -
j_call: TRBJ2-3
cdr3_length: 17
cdr3_aa: CASSLRTLGLGTDTQYF
cdr3_nt: TGTGCCAGCAGCTTGAGGACTCTGGGGTTGGGCACAGATACGCAGTATTTT

v_call: TRBV4-2
clone_size: -
d_call: -
j_call: TRBJ1-1
cdr3_length: 14
cdr3_aa: CASSPIGENTEAFF
cdr3_nt: TGTGCCAGCAGCCCCATAGGAGAGAACACTGAAGCTTTCTTT

v_call: TRBV3-1/TRBV3-2
clone_size: -
d_call: TRBD1
j_call: TRBJ1-2
cdr3_length: 18
cdr3_aa: CASSQVGGQGVLNYGYTF
cdr3_nt: TGTGCCAGCAGCCAAGTAGGGGGACAGGGGGTTCTAAACTATGGCTACACCTTC

v_call: TRBV19
clone_size: -
d_call: -
j_call: TRBJ1-1
cdr3_length: 13
cdr3_aa: CASSMGGGTEAFF
cdr3_nt: TGTGCCAGTAGTATGGGGGGGGGCACTGAAGCTTTCTTT

v_call: TRBV5-1
clone_size: -
d_call: -
j_call: TRBJ2-2
cdr3_length: 15
cdr3_aa: CASSSRQRNTGELFF
cdr3_nt: TGCGCCAGCAGCTCTAGACAGCGGAACACCGGGGAGCTGTTTTTT

v_call: TRBV24-1
clone_size: -
d_call: TRBD1
j_call: TRBJ2-4
cdr3_length: 17
cdr3_aa: CATSDLRTGGAKNIQYF
cdr3_nt: TGTGCCACCAGTGATTTAAGGACAGGGGGTGCCAAAAACATTCAGTACTTC

v_call: TRBV5-5
clone_size: few
d_call: TRBD2
j_call: TRBJ2-5
cdr3_length: 15
cdr3_aa: CASRPGLAGPETQYF
cdr3_nt: TGTGCCAGCAGACCCGGACTAGCGGGTCCCGAGACCCAGTACTTC

v_call: TRBV6-1
clone_size: -
d_call: -
j_call: TRBJ1-1
cdr3_length: 15
cdr3_aa: CASSEQAQGQTEAFF
cdr3_nt: TGTGCCAGCAGTGAACAGGCCCAGGGGCAAACTGAAGCTTTCTTT

v_call: TRBV12-5
clone_size: -
d_call: TRBD1
j_call: TRBJ1-2
cdr3_length: 11
cdr3_aa: CASGIDRGYTF
cdr3_nt: TGTGCTAGTGGCATAGACAGGGGGTACACCTTC

v_call: TRBV5-1
clone_size: -
d_call: TRBD2
j_call: TRBJ2-7
cdr3_length: 15
cdr3_aa: CASSLGLADFYEQYF
cdr3_nt: TGCGCCAGCAGCTTGGGACTAGCGGACTTCTACGAGCAGTACTTC

v_call: TRBV7-2
clone_size: -
d_call: -
j_call: TRBJ2-1
cdr3_length: 15
cdr3_aa: CASSLEGSRGNEQFF
cdr3_nt: TGTGCCAGCAGCTTAGAAGGCAGCCGCGGAAATGAGCAGTTCTTC

v_call: TRBV7-9
clone_size: -
d_call: TRBD1
j_call: TRBJ1-2
cdr3_length: 16
cdr3_aa: CASSSPTGGNWYGYTF
cdr3_nt: TGTGCCAGCAGCTCCCCAACAGGGGGCAATTGGTATGGCTACACCTTC

v_call: TRBV28
clone_size: -
d_call: -
j_call: TRBJ1-2
cdr3_length: 14
cdr3_aa: CACAEGSSFYGYTF
cdr3_nt: TGTGCCTGCGCGGAGGGGAGCAGCTTCTATGGCTACACCTTC

v_call: TRBV12-3/TRBV12-4
clone_size: -
d_call: TRBD1
j_call: TRBJ1-1
cdr3_length: 11
cdr3_aa: CASRTGAEAFF
cdr3_nt: TGTGCCAGCAGGACAGGGGCTGAAGCTTTCTTT

v_call: TRBV6-5
clone_size: -
d_call: -
j_call: TRBJ2-5
cdr3_length: 14
cdr3_aa: CASSRRLVTETQYF
cdr3_nt: TGTGCCAGCAGTCGGCGACTAGTCACCGAGACCCAGTACTTC

v_call: TRBV7-9
clone_size: -
d_call: TRBD1
j_call: TRBJ2-1
cdr3_length: 18
cdr3_aa: CASSSSKGQGASYNEQFF
cdr3_nt: TGTGCCAGCAGCTCTTCAAAGGGGCAGGGGGCCTCCTACAATGAGCAGTTCTTC

v_call: TRBV5-4
clone_size: -
d_call: TRBD2
j_call: TRBJ2-7
cdr3_length: 16
cdr3_aa: CASSLGTRGGSYEQYF
cdr3_nt: TGTGCCAGCAGCTTGGGAACGCGGGGGGGCTCCTACGAGCAGTACTTC

v_call: TRBV7-3
clone_size: few
d_call: TRBD1
j_call: TRBJ2-3
cdr3_length: 15
cdr3_aa: CASSPVGQAEDTQYF
cdr3_nt: TGTGCCAGCAGCCCAGTTGGACAGGCCGAGGATACGCAGTATTTT

v_call: TRBV29-1
clone_size: -
d_call: -
j_call: TRBJ1-1
cdr3_length: 14
cdr3_aa: CSVDRGPMNTEAFF
cdr3_nt: TGCAGCGTTGACAGGGGACCCATGAACACTGAAGCTTTCTTT

v_call: TRBV3-1/TRBV3-2
clone_size: -
d_call: TRBD2
j_call: TRBJ2-3
cdr3_length: 19
cdr3_aa: CASSQDPLLAGGRLGTQYF
cdr3_nt: TGTGCCAGCAGCCAAGATCCCTTACTAGCGGGGGGCCGCCTTGGAACGCAGTATTTT

v_call: TRBV21-1
clone_size: few
d_call: -
j_call: TRBJ2-1
cdr3_length: 19
cdr3_aa: CASSNRWASGGFSYNEQFF
cdr3_nt: TGTGCCAGCAGCAATAGGTGGGCTAGCGGGGGGTTCTCCTACAATGAGCAGTTCTTC

v_call: TRBV7-9
clone_size: -
d_call: TRBD2
j_call: TRBJ2-5
cdr3_length: 16
cdr3_aa: CASSILLAGGEETQYF
cdr3_nt: TGTGCCAGCAGCATCTTACTAGCGGGGGGAGAAGAGACCCAGTACTTC

v_call: TRBV5-1
clone_size: once
d_call: TRBD1
j_call: TRBJ1-6
cdr3_length: 15
cdr3_aa: CASSLTTGASTPLHF
cdr3_nt: TGCGCCAGCAGCCTGACGACAGGGGCATCGACACCCCTCCACTTT

v_call: TRBV4-3
clone_size: -
d_call: -
j_call: TRBJ2-5
cdr3_length: 14
cdr3_aa: CASSPDRRRETQYF
cdr3_nt: TGCGCCAGCAGCCCTGACAGGAGGAGGGAGACCCAGTACTTC

v_call: TRBV27
clone_size: -
d_call: TRBD2
j_call: TRBJ2-3
cdr3_length: 18
cdr3_aa: CASSSLGTSGGAVDTQYF
cdr3_nt: TGTGCCAGCTCCTCCCTCGGGACTAGCGGGGGGGCGGTAGATACGCAGTATTTT

v_call: TRBV25-1
clone_size: -
d_call: -
j_call: TRBJ1-6
cdr3_length: 14
cdr3_aa: CASSAQGLGSPLHF
cdr3_nt: TGTGCCAGCAGTGCGCAGGGGCTTGGTTCACCCCTCCACTTT

v_call: TRBV29-1
clone_size: -
d_call: -
j_call: TRBJ2-1
cdr3_length: 13
cdr3_aa: CSGEGVSYNEQFF
cdr3_nt: TGCAGCGGTGAGGGAGTCTCCTACAATGAGCAGTTCTTC

v_call: TRBV30
clone_size: -
d_call: -
j_call: TRBJ1-1
cdr3_length: 13
cdr3_aa: CAWRGGAGTEAFF
cdr3_nt: TGTGCCTGGAGAGGCGGGGCAGGCACTGAAGCTTTCTTT

v_call: TRBV4-3
clone_size: -
d_call: -
j_call: TRBJ1-1
cdr3_length: 16
cdr3_aa: CASSQEVGRSNTEAFF
cdr3_nt: TGCGCCAGCAGCCAAGAGGTGGGGCGCTCGAACACTGAAGCTTTCTTT

v_call: TRBV5-1
clone_size: -
d_call: TRBD1
j_call: TRBJ1-1
cdr3_length: 16
cdr3_aa: CASSFGRGQGNTEAFF
cdr3_nt: TGCGCCAGCAGCTTCGGGCGGGGACAGGGGAACACTGAAGCTTTCTTT

v_call: TRBV10-1
clone_size: -
d_call: -
j_call: TRBJ2-2
cdr3_length: 14
cdr3_aa: CASSVRGGGGELFF
cdr3_nt: TGCGCCAGCAGTGTGCGGGGTGGTGGCGGGGAGCTGTTTTTT

v_call: TRBV10-3
clone_size: -
d_call: -
j_call: TRBJ1-5
cdr3_length: 14
cdr3_aa: CAISMGQGGQPQHF
cdr3_nt: TGTGCCATCAGCATGGGGCAGGGAGGTCAGCCCCAGCATTTT

v_call: TRBV6-2/TRBV6-3
clone_size: -
d_call: -
j_call: TRBJ1-2
cdr3_length: 12
cdr3_aa: CASSFDRQGYTF
cdr3_nt: TGTGCCAGCAGCTTTGACAGACAAGGCTACACCTTC